The clone carrying this TCR beta chain came up many times. Time point reported: persistent/refractory GD, antithyroid drugs over 5 years with positive TRAb. The TCR library was prepared using RNA isolated from PBMCs. This sample is part of a study of regulatory T cells in long-lasting Graves disease. Building of the TCR beta libraries involved iRepertoire HTBI primers and Arm-PCR of CDR3 regions. In TCRdb, the multiplex PCR reads were re-called with MiXCR into one record per CDR3 protein. The sample shows about 340,000 distinct CDR3 sequences, roughly a fifth of them seen only once. Material: peripheral blood mononuclear cells (PBMCs), obtained when the disease was refractory, from a patient treated with antithyroid drugs. The clonotype was recovered from a female donor with Graves disease.

The CDR3, as DNA: TGTGCCAGCAGTTTAGCGCCACAGGGACATAATTCACCCCTCCACTTT. Amino acid sequence: CASSLAPQGHNSPLHF. The V gene is TRBV12-3 or TRBV12-4, the J gene TRBJ1-6; D is possibly TRBD1 (6 bases). CDR3 size: 16 residues. The ends were cut back, 0 bases at V and 5 bases at J, with 11 bases in the middle.